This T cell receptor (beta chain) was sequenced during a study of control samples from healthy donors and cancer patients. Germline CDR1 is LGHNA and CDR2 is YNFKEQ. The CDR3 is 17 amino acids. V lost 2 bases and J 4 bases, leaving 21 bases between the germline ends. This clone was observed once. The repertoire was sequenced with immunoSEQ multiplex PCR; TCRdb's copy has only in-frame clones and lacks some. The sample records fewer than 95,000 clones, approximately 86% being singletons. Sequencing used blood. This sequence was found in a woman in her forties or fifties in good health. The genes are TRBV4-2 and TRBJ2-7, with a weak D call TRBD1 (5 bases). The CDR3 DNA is TGTGCCAGCAGCCAAAGTAGAGCAGGGTCCTTCCCTTACGAGCAGTACTTC. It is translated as CASSQSRAGSFPYEQYF.